This TCR beta chain was identified during a study of blood T cell repertoires in COVID-19. Study in general: PBMCs, B-cell-depleted T cells, or T cells were the source of the cDNA or gDNA that made up the material.

The authors' processing: Estimated nucleated cell counts came from reference gene primer amplification. Profiled with immunoSEQ multiplex PCR; TCRdb holds only in-frame clones, not every one. Clone size and the V and J calls come from that table; the DNA yielded D and trimming. The top ten clones hold about 1.2% of a sample with more than 250,000 clones, around 80% of them seen once. Trimming left V 0 bases short and J 0 bases short, with 10 bases between. Germline CDR1 is SGHRS and CDR2 is YFSETQ. The CDR3 covers 16 residues. The sample comprised peripheral blood. The rearrangement uses TRBV5-1 and TRBJ2-1; no clear D gene. This TCR was sampled from a woman between 45 and 60 years old with acute or convalescent COVID-19. In DNA, the CDR3 is TGCGCCAGCAGCTTGGACTCCTCGAGCTCCTACAATGAGCAGTTCTTC. As protein: CASSLDSSSSYNEQFF.